These 14 T cell receptor beta chains share one sample of origin, sequenced in a study of T cell responses to AZD1222 COVID-19 vaccine. Generated by immunoSEQ multiplex PCR, the TCRdb table keeps only in-frame clones and is missing some. The sample records some 120,000 clones, approximately 85% being singletons. The sample consisted of peripheral blood, taken on day 0 of MenACWY control vaccination. Source of these receptors: an adult in good health.

The chain couples TRBV28 to TRBJ2-1; no reliable D call. Germline lookup yields CDR1 MDHEN and CDR2 SYDVKM. The CDR3 runs 15 residues. V lost 5 bases and J lost 2, with 13 bases in between. The CDR3 here is CASSRMQVAYNEQFF. The DNA of the CDR3 is TGTGCCAGCAGTAGAATGCAGGTCGCCTACAATGAGCAGTTCTTC.

This rearrangement joins TRBV4-1 to TRBJ1-5; D possibly corresponds to TRBD1 (6 bases). Germline CDR1 is MGHRA and CDR2 is YSYEKL. The CDR3 contains 16 residues. V lost 4 bases and J lost 0, with 13 bases in between. In nucleotides, the CDR3 is TGCGCCAGCAGCCTAAATCCGGGACATAGCAATCAGCCCCAGCATTTT. Protein: CASSLNPGHSNQPQHF.

This clone was counted a single time. The J gene is TRBJ1-3, the V gene TRBV21-1; the table gives TRBD1 as D, unverified against the DNA. TRBV21-1 is labeled a pseudogene. The CDR3 spans 15 residues. The CDR3: CASSKPRGKGNTIYF. CDR3 DNA: TGTGCCAGCAGCAAACCCAGGGGGAAGGGAAACACCATATATTTT.

J is TRBJ1-2 and V is TRBV18, with D possibly matching TRBD1 (5 bases). Germline loops: CDR1 KGHSH, CDR2 LQKENI. The CDR3 spans 14 residues. The ends were cut back, 4 bases at V and 8 bases at J, with 17 bases in the middle. The CDR3 region is CASSQSTVPKGYTF. CDR3 sequence (DNA): TGTGCCAGCTCACAATCGACAGTTCCGAAGGGCTACACCTTC.

The V gene is TRBV7-2, the J gene TRBJ2-7; 13 nucleotides match TRBD2. Germline loops: CDR1 SGHTA, CDR2 FQGNSA. This CDR3 spans 16 amino acids. V shed 1 base, J shed 2 bases, and the junction held 2 bases outside the gene matches. CDR3: CASSLGLAGGTYEQYF. CDR3 nucleotide sequence: TGTGCCAGCAGCTTAGGACTAGCGGGGGGCACCTACGAGCAGTACTTC.

The rearrangement links TRBV5-4 to TRBJ2-5; 13 bases fit TRBD2. CDR1 and CDR2 from the germline V gene are SGHNT and YYREEE (reference sequence). The V gene end was trimmed by 0 bases and the J gene end by 7 bases; junction bases not matched to a gene: 6. The length of the CDR3 is 16 residues. CDR3: CASSLAGTSGVGTQYF. DNA for the CDR3: TGTGCCAGCAGCTTGGCCGGGACTAGCGGGGTAGGGACCCAGTACTTC.

The chain is built from TRBV10-1 and TRBJ2-1, with a possible D match to TRBD2 (6 bases). V was cut by 8 bases and J by 0 bases, with 14 bases left in between. CDR1 and CDR2 (germline): WNHNN, SYGVQD (reference sequence). The CDR3 contains 15 residues. The CDR3 protein is CASSVGGTSYNEQFF. The CDR3 DNA is TGCGCCAGCTCCGTCGGGGGTACCTCCTACAATGAGCAGTTCTTC.

This clone has more than one count but fewer than ten. V usage is TRBV30 and J usage is TRBJ1-1, with D hard to call. The CDR3 spans 14 residues. CDR1 is GTSNPN and CDR2 is SVGIG in the germline V gene (reference sequence). V lost 4 bases and J 8 bases, leaving 20 bases between the germline ends. In DNA form, the CDR3 reads TGTGCCTGGACTTTAGGATCGTACGCCAGCGAAGCTTTCTTT. The encoded protein is CAWTLGSYASEAFF.

This clone was recorded only once. This chain joins TRBV5-1 and TRBJ2-2; TRBD2 aligns across 10 bases. Germline CDR1 reads SGHRS; CDR2 reads YFSETQ. This CDR3 is built from 18 residues. V gave up 2 bases and J gave up 2 bases; unmatched junction bases: 9. The DNA for the CDR3 is TGCGCCAGCAGCTTAAGCGGGGGGGCCTTTTCAAACACCGGGGAGCTGTTTTTT. It is translated as CASSLSGGAFSNTGELFF.

V usage is TRBV18 and J usage is TRBJ2-6; D unresolved. CDR1 is KGHSH, CDR2 LQKENI, per germline. Between the trimmed V and J ends, which lost 3 bases and 0 bases, there was a span of 12 bases. The CDR3 runs 17 residues. The CDR3 is CASSPLGSLSGANVLTF. The CDR3 DNA is TGTGCCAGCTCACCCCTGGGAAGCCTCTCTGGGGCCAACGTCCTGACTTTC.

CDR3 DNA: TGTGCCAGCTCACCTATTCCGGCTGCCCCCATTTCACCCCTCCACTTT. Amino acid sequence: CASSPIPAAPISPLHF. The genes are TRBV18 and TRBJ1-6, with D hard to call. Germline V gene data show CDR1 as KGHSH and CDR2 as LQKENI. Trimming left V 3 bases short and J 9 bases short, with 18 bases between. This CDR3 region has 16 residues. Filled out from reference TRBV18 and TRBJ1-6, the complete variable domain reads NAGVMQNPRHLVRRRGQEARLRCSPMKGHSHVYWYRQLPEEGLKFMVYLQKENIIDESGMPKERFSAEFPKEGPSILRIQQVVRGDSAAYFCASSPIPAAPISPLHFGNGTRLTVT.

The CDR3 sequence: CASSVQGTNYEQYF. CDR3 bases: TGTGCCAGCAGCGTACAGGGGACCAACTACGAGCAGTACTTC. The chain joins TRBV9 to TRBJ2-7; possibly TRBD1 for D (6 bases). CDR3 length: 14 amino acids. Trimming took off 1 base at V and 3 bases at J, with 11 bases between the two ends. CDR1 and CDR2 from the germline V gene are SGDLS and YYNGEE.

This chain uses TRBV29-1 with TRBJ1-4, with D uncertain. CDR3 size: 13 residues. CDR1 is SQVTM and CDR2 is ANQGSEA in the germline V gene. Deletions cut 7 bases from V and 0 bases from J, with 9 bases between. In DNA form, the CDR3 reads TGCAGCGCCTTAGAAGCAACTAATGAAAAACTGTTTTTT. Translated: CSALEATNEKLFF. Together with reference TRBV29-1 and TRBJ1-4, the CDR3 gives the full variable domain: SAVISQKPSRDICQRGTSLTIQCQVDSQVTMMFWYRQQPGQSLTLIATANQGSEATYESGFVIDKFPISRPNLTFSTLTVSNMSPEDSSIYLCSALEATNEKLFFGSGTQLSVL.

The V and J genes are TRBV6-1 and TRBJ2-6; D gene uncertain. The CDR3 runs to 11 residues. Trimming pared 3 bases from V and 9 bases from J, leaving 3 bases between. Germline CDR1 MNHNS, CDR2 SASEGT. The CDR3 DNA reads TGTGCCAGCAGTGAGGTCAACGTCCTGACTTTC. Translation gives CASSEVNVLTF.